This T cell receptor (beta chain) was sequenced in a study of shared clonotypes between healthy human individuals (dated by TCRdb to between 2020 and 2021). Study-wide context: The cohort included three men and a couple of women between 18 and 49 years of age. For each donor, CD4 naive and CD4 memory were each given three plates, CD8 naive was given two plates, and CD8 memory was given one plate. To estimate repertoire size and how much clonotypes are shared between individuals, the study performed deep sequencing of blood TCR repertoires from about five healthy adults. To increase sequencing depth and limit assay-specific biases, TCR repertoire library preparation and sequencing were carried out by different laboratories using diverse techniques. Per donor, leukapheresis produced somewhere between about 0.85 and 9.5 billion PBMCs. Overall results and qualifications from the work: Incomplete sequencing was indicated by rarefaction of sorted-subset datasets, despite the large sequencing depth. Estimated clonotype richness was generally larger for naive than for memory subsets. Sampling was restricted to blood, and TCR repertoires in tissue are likely to differ from TCR repertoires in blood. Because the study included a small number of donors, the genetic and exposure-history diversity represented was limited. When a handful of donors were compared, the shared fraction of clonotypes was 5% to 6.5% for naive CD4, around 3.6% for naive CD8, about 2.4% for memory CD4, and less than 0.45% for memory CD8. Pairwise subsampling led to the expectation that sequencing depth would affect the degree of clonotype sharing among donors. Compared with non-shared clonotypes, clonotypes shared by all four sorted-subset donors had higher generation probabilities.

Reading from cysteine to phenylalanine, the CDR3 counts 10 amino acids. The kept DNA is CDR3 alone, 30 bases in frame from the first base. Based on the germline V gene, the CDR1 and CDR2 sequences are SQVTM and ANQGSEA. Deletion took 5 bases off V and 15 bases off J, with a span of 14 bases between the germline ends. TCR CDR3 regions were amplified from genomic DNA by multiplex PCR using the deep immunoSEQ assay. Extracted genomic DNA from each cell subset was spread evenly across all wells of several immunoSEQ 96-well plates, with each plate serving as a replicate. For sorted subsets, each replicate PCR was loaded with 200 ng genomic DNA, equivalent to some 31,000 T cell genomes. Purified libraries were measured with a Qubit 3.0 fluorometer, size-checked on a Bioanalyzer 2100, and measured again with the KAPA Library Quantification kit. Each immunoSEQ 96-well plate was sequenced on its own single-read 150-cycle Illumina NextSeq 550 flow cell. In the authors' own workflow: Because the immunoSEQ output held only junctional sequences and lacked quality scores, the filtering could not match the filtering applied to full-length reads. To assign V/J genes and CDR3, sequences were annotated using PyIR, a Python wrapper for IgBLAST v1.9, with IMGT germline references. Any read was removed if the V/J assignment was weak (E-value above 1e-6), the CDR3 was missing, or the read contained stop codons, out-of-frame junctions, or ambiguous translated residues. V3J clonotypes were defined as sequences sharing an identical inferred V gene, J gene, and CDR3 amino acid sequence. Percentage overlap between repertoires was calculated by dividing the number of shared unique clonotypes by the size of the smaller repertoire. RTK rarefaction, the Chao1 estimator, and Recon v2.1 estimates of unobserved clonotypes were used to assess repertoire richness. For all TCRbeta clonotypes obtained by the gDNA method from a few donors, generation probabilities were computed with OLGA. What TCRdb holds here is the immuneACCESS table cut down to in-frame rearrangements. Part of the clones is not present; checked against another copy, under half of the missing clones reflect an unresolved V gene, and the others are unexplained. That table gives V, J and clone size, and the DNA gave D and trimming. The sample table lists about 1.1 million clones, around 78% of them with a count of one. 0.6% to 0.75% of the sample comes from the top ten.

Points on this clone: The antigen it binds to is not known. Base qualities were left out, and no much larger clone turns up one base away.

The donors were healthy, HIV-negative adults who had no recently reported acute infections or vaccinations. Only Caucasian adults living in Nashville, Tennessee, USA were represented among the donors. CD4+ T cells were enriched through magnetic negative selection, after which naive cells were positively selected on CD45RA and the remaining negative fraction served as the memory subset. After blood collection by leukapheresis, PBMCs were isolated using Ficoll-Histopaque density gradient centrifugation and then cryopreserved in the vapor phase of liquid nitrogen. Analytical flow cytometry was used to check the purity and quantity of every magnetically sorted T cell population. Genomic DNA was isolated from every sorted fraction and measured by UV absorbance on a Nanodrop 2000c.

The receptor chain draws on TRBV29-1 and TRBJ2-1; the D segment might be TRBD1 or TRBD2, since each matches 7 bases. This receptor was taken from a man aged 18 to 29 in good health. Some clones in this sample may be carry-over from other donors' samples. Sequencing used memory CD4+ T cells from PBMCs. Explained via the paper, the cell subset or site label denotes: CD45RA-negative fraction. The nucleotide sequence is given as TGCAGCGTTTACAGGGGAGGGTTGTTCTTC. This yields the protein CSVYRGGLFF.